The 5 T cell receptor beta chains listed next were all sequenced from one sample in a study of CD8+ T cells in alopecia areata. Documented treatment: oral pan-JAK inhibitor, 5-10 mg twice daily. RNA was extracted and reverse transcribed into cDNA as the sequencing template. This table comes from immunoSEQ multiplex PCR, and its TCRdb copy is limited to in-frame clones, with some not included. The table records around 100,000 clones, approximately 55% of them present only once. Sample: CD4+ T cells sorted from blood, taken at week 24, from a patient treated with tofacitinib. The receptors stem from a human donor with alopecia areata.

V gene TRBV5-1 combines with J gene TRBJ2-1, with D perhaps TRBD1 (5 bases). This CDR3 has 16 residues. Germline lookup yields CDR1 SGHRS and CDR2 YFSETQ. Trimming shortened V by 1 base and J by 5 bases, and 16 bases separated the two germline ends. The chain's CDR3 is CASSLRGVGVNNEQFF. The CDR3 DNA reads as TGCGCCAGCAGCTTGCGTGGGGTAGGGGTAAACAATGAGCAGTTCTTC. Full variable domain (remainder filled in from reference TRBV5-1 and TRBJ2-1): KAGVTQTPRYLIKTRGQQVTLSCSPISGHRSVSWYQQTPGQGLQFLFEYFSETQRNKGNFPGRFSGRQFSNSRSEMNVSTLELGDSALYLCASSLRGVGVNNEQFFGPGTRLTVL.

The genes are TRBV2 and TRBJ2-1, with TRBD2 as a possible D gene (6 bases). This CDR3 is built from 13 residues. Germline assignment: CDR1 SNHLY and CDR2 FYNNEI. Deletions cut 8 bases from V and 2 bases from J, with 10 bases between. The DNA for the CDR3 is TGTGCCAGCGTAGCGGAGACCTACAATGAGCAGTTCTTC. It translates to CASVAETYNEQFF. The variable domain in full, completed from reference TRBV2 and TRBJ2-1, reads EPEVTQTPSHQVTQMGQEVILRCVPISNHLYFYWYRQILGQKVEFLVSFYNNEISEKSEIFDDQFSVERPDGSNFTLKIRSTKLEDSAMYFCASVAETYNEQFFGPGTRLTVL.

Here the CDR3 reads CASSLAQGNGYTF. CDR3 nucleotide sequence: TGTGCCAGCAGCTTAGCACAAGGGAATGGCTACACCTTC. This chain joins TRBV7-2 and TRBJ1-2; D ambiguous. CDR3 size: 13 residues. Germline V lookup: CDR1 SGHTA, CDR2 FQGNSA. The germline V and J ends were trimmed by 0 bases and 6 bases, with 8 bases remaining between them.

This clone has more than one count but fewer than ten. The chain has TRBV7-2 and TRBJ2-3, with D tentatively TRBD2 (6 bases). V was cut by 3 bases and J by 3 bases, with 13 bases left in between. The CDR3 loop spans 15 amino acids. CDR1 is SGHTA, CDR2 FQGNSA, per germline. CDR3 sequence reads: CASSLGGPGTDTQYF. The DNA for the CDR3 is TGTGCCAGCAGCTTGGGGGGACCGGGAACAGATACGCAGTATTTT. The full variable domain, its missing parts supplied by reference TRBV7-2 and TRBJ2-3, is GAGVSQSPSNKVTEKGKDVELRCDPISGHTALYWYRQSLGQGLEFLIYFQGNSAPDKSGLPSDRFSAERTGGSVSTLTIQRTQQEDSAVYLCASSLGGPGTDTQYFGPGTRLTVL.

The DNA for the CDR3 is TGCAGCGTTGGTCTAGCCAAAAACATTCAGTACTTC. Translation: CSVGLAKNIQYF. The J gene is TRBJ2-4, the V gene TRBV29-1; D remains ambiguous. This CDR3 is 12 amino acids long. Trimming took 4 bases from V and 0 from J, leaving 4 bases between them. Per the germline V gene, CDR1 is SQVTM and CDR2 is ANQGSEA.